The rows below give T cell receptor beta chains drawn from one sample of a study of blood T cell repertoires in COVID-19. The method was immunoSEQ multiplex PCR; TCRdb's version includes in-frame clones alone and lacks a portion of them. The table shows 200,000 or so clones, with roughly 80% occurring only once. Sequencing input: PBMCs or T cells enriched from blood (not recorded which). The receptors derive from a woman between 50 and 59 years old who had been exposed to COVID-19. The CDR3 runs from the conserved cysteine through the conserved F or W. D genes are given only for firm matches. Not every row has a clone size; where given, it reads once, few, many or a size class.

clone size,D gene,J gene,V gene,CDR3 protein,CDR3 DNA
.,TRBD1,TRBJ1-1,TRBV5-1,CASSSRTGGTEAFF,TGCGCCAGCAGCTCTCGGACAGGGGGCACTGAAGCTTTCTTT
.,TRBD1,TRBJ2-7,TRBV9,CASSPGQVYEQYF,TGTGCCAGCTCTCCGGGACAGGTCTACGAGCAGTACTTC
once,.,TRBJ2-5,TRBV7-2,CASSFNGDNLETQYF,TGTGCCAGCAGCTTTAATGGCGACAATCTGGAGACCCAGTACTTC
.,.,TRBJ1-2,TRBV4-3,CASSQDHGTPDYGYTF,TGCGCCAGCAGCCAAGATCACGGGACACCAGACTATGGCTACACCTTC
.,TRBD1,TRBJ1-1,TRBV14,CASSHLGTGRTEAFF,TGTGCCAGCAGCCACTTAGGGACAGGCAGGACTGAAGCTTTCTTT
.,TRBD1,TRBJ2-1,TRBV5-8,CASSPPPGQGYNEQFF,TGTGCCAGCAGCCCCCCCCCGGGACAGGGCTACAATGAGCAGTTCTTC
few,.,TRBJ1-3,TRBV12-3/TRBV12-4,CASSLWRGNTIYF,TGTGCCAGCAGTTTGTGGAGGGGAAACACCATATATTTT
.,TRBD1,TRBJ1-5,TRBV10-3,CAISGDRGSNQPQHF,TGTGCCATCAGTGGGGACAGGGGTAGCAATCAGCCCCAGCATTTT
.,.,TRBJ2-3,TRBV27,CASRSQGPDTQYF,TGTGCCAGCAGATCACAGGGCCCCGATACGCAGTATTTT
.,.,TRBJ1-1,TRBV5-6,CASSFSVNTEAFF,TGTGCCAGCAGCTTCAGTGTCAACACTGAAGCTTTCTTT
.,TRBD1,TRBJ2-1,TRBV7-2,CASSLGDELQGFYNEQFF,TGTGCCAGCAGCTTAGGGGATGAATTACAGGGGTTCTACAATGAGCAGTTCTTC
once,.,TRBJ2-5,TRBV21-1,CARGGTGGLRKETQYF,TGTGCCAGGGGTGGGACGGGGGGACTAAGAAAAGAGACCCAGTACTTC
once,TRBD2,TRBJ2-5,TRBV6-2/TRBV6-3,CASSYGGGTQYF,TGTGCCAGCAGTTACGGCGGGGGAACCCAGTACTTC
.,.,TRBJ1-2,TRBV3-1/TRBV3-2,CASSQDGGMDYGYTF,TGTGCCAGCAGCCAAGACGGGGGGATGGACTATGGCTACACCTTC
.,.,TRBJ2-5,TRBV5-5,CASSSPLREETQYF,TGTGCCAGCAGCTCGCCGCTTCGCGAAGAGACCCAGTACTTC
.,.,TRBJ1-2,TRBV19,CASSMYRDGYTF,TGTGCCAGTAGTATGTACAGGGACGGCTACACCTTC
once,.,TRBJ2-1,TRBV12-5,CASALESGSYNEQFF,TGTGCTAGTGCCCTCGAGAGTGGCTCCTACAATGAGCAGTTCTTC
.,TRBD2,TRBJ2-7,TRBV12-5,CASGLDPKGLAGGPGYEQYF,TGTGCTAGTGGTTTGGACCCCAAGGGTCTAGCGGGGGGCCCAGGTTACGAGCAGTACTTC
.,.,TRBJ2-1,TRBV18,CASSLRTVYNEQFF,TGTGCCAGCTCACTGAGGACAGTATACAATGAGCAGTTCTTC
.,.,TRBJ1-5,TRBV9,CASSVDGELVQPQHF,TGTGCCAGCAGCGTAGATGGGGAGTTAGTTCAGCCCCAGCATTTT
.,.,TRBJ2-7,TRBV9,CASSGSRDTFYEQYF,TGTGCCAGCAGCGGAAGTCGGGACACCTTCTACGAGCAGTACTTC
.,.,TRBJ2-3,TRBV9,CASSVGGSDTDTQYF,TGTGCCAGCAGCGTCGGAGGGTCAGACACAGATACGCAGTATTTT
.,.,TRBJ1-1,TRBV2,CASSEGRADTEAFF,TGTGCCAGCAGTGAGGGCAGGGCGGACACTGAAGCTTTCTTT
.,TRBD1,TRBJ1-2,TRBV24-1,CATSDRTGGNYGYTF,TGTGCCACCAGTGATAGGACAGGGGGCAACTATGGCTACACCTTC
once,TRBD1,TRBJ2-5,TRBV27,CASSFSGQGETQYF,TGTGCCAGCAGTTTCTCGGGACAGGGAGAGACCCAGTACTTC
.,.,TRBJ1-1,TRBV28,CAIYAGGGTEAFF,TGTGCCATCTATGCCGGAGGAGGCACTGAAGCTTTCTTT